This passage covers 11 T cell receptor beta chains from one sample sequenced in a study of shared clonotypes between healthy human individuals. Libraries were prepared by immunoSEQ multiplex PCR; TCRdb keeps only in-frame clonotypes and omits some of them. The repertoire holds roughly 2.2 million clones, with approximately 93% as singletons. Input material: naive CD4+ T cells from PBMCs. Subset: CD45RA+ positively selected. These receptors all come from a man aged 18-30 years in good health. Some clones in this sample may be carry-over from other donors' samples.

On this clone: Other DNA sequences in the same sample also yield this CDR3. This chain uses TRBV2 with TRBJ2-2; weak D call: TRBD1 (5 bases). The CDR3 extends over 14 amino acids. With 2 bases removed from V and 2 bases from J, the gap between germline ends came to 6 bases. CDR1 is SNHLY, CDR2 FYNNEI, per germline. The CDR3 loop reads CASSEQGNTGELFF. The CDR3 DNA is TGTGCCAGCAGTGAACAGGGAAACACCGGGGAGCTGTTTTTT.

Remarks on this clone: Other DNA sequences within the sample encode an identical CDR3. V gene TRBV27 combines with J gene TRBJ1-1; unclear D gene. Germline V gives CDR1 MNHEY, CDR2 SMNVEV (reference sequence). Trimming took off 6 bases at V and 0 bases at J, with 8 bases between the two ends. The CDR3 is 13 residues long. This chain's CDR3 is CASSRRLNTEAFF. Written as DNA, the CDR3 is TGTGCCAGCAGCCGAAGACTGAACACTGAAGCTTTCTTT.

This chain uses TRBV5-1 with TRBJ2-7; no definite D call. Germline assignment: CDR1 SGHRS and CDR2 YFSETQ. The CDR3 length is 12 residues. Trimming took 0 bases from V and 6 from J, leaving 7 bases between them. CDR3 residues: CASSLGAFEQYF. The CDR3 DNA reads TGCGCCAGCAGCTTGGGAGCCTTCGAGCAGTACTTC.

The chain employs TRBV28 and TRBJ2-7, with 12 bases aligning to TRBD2. With V trimmed by 7 bases and J by 2 bases, 9 bases remained unmatched. The CDR3 runs to 16 residues. Germline V CDR1 and CDR2: MDHEN, SYDVKM. The CDR3 coding sequence is TGTGCCAGCACTCTATCACGGACTAGCGGGACCTACGAGCAGTACTTC. It specifies CASTLSRTSGTYEQYF. The complete variable domain, with remaining parts taken from reference TRBV28 and TRBJ2-7, reads DVKVTQSSRYLVKRTGEKVFLECVQDMDHENMFWYRQDPGLGLRLIYFSYDVKMKEKGDIPEGYSVSREKKERFSLILESASTNQTSMYLCASTLSRTSGTYEQYFGPGTRLTVT.

This chain joins TRBV4-2 and TRBJ2-1; 11 bases are shared with TRBD2. Germline V gives CDR1 LGHNA, CDR2 YNFKEQ. The CDR3 is 17 amino acids. Germline trimming cut 3 bases from V and 7 bases from J; bases unmatched to any gene: 11. CDR3 protein: CASSQYPTSGSRNEQFF. CDR3 nucleotides: TGTGCCAGCAGCCAGTACCCCACTAGCGGGAGTAGAAATGAGCAGTTCTTC.

CDR3 sequence: CASSTTDNYGYTF. CDR3 DNA sequence: TGTGCCAGCTCAACAACAGATAACTATGGCTACACCTTC. The chain combines TRBV18 with TRBJ1-2; D is unclear. V was clipped by 5 bases and J by 1 base, with 8 bases between them. CDR1 KGHSH and CDR2 LQKENI come from the germline V gene. This CDR3 region has 13 residues.

V gene TRBV4-1 combines with J gene TRBJ2-3; no definite D call. This CDR3 spans 15 amino acids. V was shortened by 4 bases and J by 2 bases, with 13 bases between the two germline ends. CDR1 MGHRA and CDR2 YSYEKL come from the germline V gene. The CDR3 spells CASSLSGENTDTQYF. DNA of the CDR3: TGCGCCAGCAGCCTTAGTGGGGAAAACACAGATACGCAGTATTTT.

The chain recombines TRBV15 with TRBJ1-2; tentative D call: TRBD1 (5 bases). Germline assignment: CDR1 LNHNV and CDR2 YYDKDF (reference sequence). The CDR3 extends over 15 amino acids. V was pared by 3 bases and J by 4 bases, with 15 bases between. The CDR3 protein is CATSRGTGTAYGYTF. The CDR3 bases are TGTGCCACCAGCAGGGGAACCGGGACGGCCTATGGCTACACCTTC.

This clone has only one observation. This sequence joins TRBV6-6 and TRBJ1-2; D is possibly TRBD1 (5 bases). CDR1 MNHNY and CDR2 SVGAGI come from the germline V gene (reference sequence). The ends were cut back, 5 bases at V and 8 bases at J, with 18 bases in the middle. The CDR3 spans 14 residues. CDR3 loop: CASSQTAGNMGYTF. The CDR3 DNA sequence: TGTGCCAGCAGTCAGACAGCGGGAAACATGGGCTACACCTTC.

The gene calls are TRBV7-2 and TRBJ2-7; D is possibly TRBD2 (5 bases). Germline V gene data show CDR1 as SGHTA and CDR2 as FQGNSA. This CDR3 has 13 residues. Trimming left V 8 bases short and J 2 bases short, with 13 bases between. For the CDR3, the DNA is TGTGCCAGCTCGGCGCAGGAGGCCTACGAGCAGTACTTC. Its protein is CASSAQEAYEQYF.

This clone was picked up a small number of times. The sample carries other DNA sequences with the same CDR3. DNA of the CDR3: TGTGCCAGCAGTACTCAAGAGACCCAGTACTTC. It encodes CASSTQETQYF. This chain connects TRBV28 to TRBJ2-5; D not certain. Trimming shortened V by 5 bases and J by 2 bases, and 3 bases separated the two germline ends. Looked up from germline, CDR1 is MDHEN and CDR2 is SYDVKM. The CDR3 totals 11 residues.